This T cell receptor beta chain originates from a study of shared clonotypes between healthy human individuals. Study overall: Contributing individuals were two females and a few males aged 18 to 49.

A remark on this clone: Different DNA sequences within this sample yield the same CDR3.

The CDR3 is 16 residues long. Germline V gene sequence: CDR1 SEHNR, CDR2 FQNEAQ (reference sequence). V lost 2 bases and J 0 bases, leaving 13 bases between the germline ends. At a deep level, the assay was run. Over several immunoSEQ plates, each subset's genomic DNA was distributed in even portions. Clones were sequenced by immunoSEQ multiplex PCR, and TCRdb holds only the in-frame ones, with some missing. There are some 530,000 clones in the sample; around 73% occur only once, and about 12% lies in the top ten. The TCR sequence derives from a woman in her thirties or forties in good health. Some clones in this sample may be carry-over from other donors' samples. The rearrangement joins TRBV7-9 to TRBJ2-5; D is possibly TRBD1 or TRBD2 (5 bases each). The material sequenced was PBMCs. In DNA, the CDR3 is TGTGCCAGCAGCTTATTGGGGGTAGCGTACCAAGAGACCCAGTACTTC. This translates into CASSLLGVAYQETQYF.